The 2 T cell receptor beta chains given below trace back to one sample, sequenced in a study of early T cells in non-severe SARS-CoV-2 infection. TCRdb called the 5' RACE reads again in MiXCR, with one record for every CDR3 protein. Seen here are around 60,000 distinct CDR3 sequences, approximately 12% observed once, and the top ten hold approximately 4.4%. Source material: whole blood. These receptors were taken from an adult who was a healthcare worker with PCR-confirmed SARS-CoV-2 infection or an uninfected control (not recorded which).

Points on this clonotype: This could be a read error, since a much larger clone is one nucleotide away. The chain joins TRBV2 to TRBJ2-1; unclear D gene. Per the germline V gene, CDR1 is SNHLY and CDR2 is FYNNEI. Trimming left V 10 bases short and J 12 bases short, with 16 bases between. There are 11 residues in the CDR3. The CDR3 bases are TGTGCCAACAGACGGTCTCGTGGGCAGTTCTTC. Translated: CANRRSRGQFF.

This clonotype has a count of ten or more. The chain employs TRBV20-1 and TRBJ2-5; 9 bases agree with TRBD2. The CDR3 covers 17 residues. V shed 1 base and J 0 bases; nucleotides not matched to a gene: 9. Germline V lookup: CDR1 DFQATT, CDR2 SNEGSKA (reference sequence). CDR3 nucleotide sequence: TGCAGTGCTAGAGTCGGTAGCGGGAGTGTGTACCAAGAGACCCAGTACTTC. This codes for CSARVGSGSVYQETQYF.